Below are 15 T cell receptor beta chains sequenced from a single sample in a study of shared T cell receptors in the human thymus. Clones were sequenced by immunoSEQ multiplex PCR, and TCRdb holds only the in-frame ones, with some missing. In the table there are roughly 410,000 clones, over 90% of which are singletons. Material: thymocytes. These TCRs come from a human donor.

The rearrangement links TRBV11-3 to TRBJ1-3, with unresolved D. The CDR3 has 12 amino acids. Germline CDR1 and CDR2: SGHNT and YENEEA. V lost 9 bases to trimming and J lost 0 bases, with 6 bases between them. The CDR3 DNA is TGTGCCAGAGAGAGCTCTGGAAACACCATATATTTT. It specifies CARESSGNTIYF. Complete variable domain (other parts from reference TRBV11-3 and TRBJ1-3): EAGVVQSPRYKIIEKKQPVAFWCNPISGHNTLYWYLQNLGQGPELLIRYENEEAVDDSQLPKDRFSAERLKGVDSTLKIQPAELGDSAVYLCARESSGNTIYFGEGSWLTVV.

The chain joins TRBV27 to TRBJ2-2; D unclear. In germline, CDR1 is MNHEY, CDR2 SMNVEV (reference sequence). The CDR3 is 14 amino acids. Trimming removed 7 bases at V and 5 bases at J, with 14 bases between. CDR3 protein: CASIGPLKTGELFF. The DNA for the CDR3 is TGTGCCAGCATTGGACCCCTCAAGACCGGGGAGCTGTTTTTT.

CDR3 in DNA: TGTGCCAGTAGCCAAGCTAGCGGGAGTGTAGATACGCAGTATTTT. Protein: CASSQASGSVDTQYF. V usage is TRBV19 and J usage is TRBJ2-3; TRBD2 matches 10 bases. Germline V gene sequence: CDR1 LNHDA, CDR2 SQIVND (reference sequence). The CDR3 length is 15 residues. J was trimmed by 5 bases and V by 6 bases; bases with no gene match: 8.

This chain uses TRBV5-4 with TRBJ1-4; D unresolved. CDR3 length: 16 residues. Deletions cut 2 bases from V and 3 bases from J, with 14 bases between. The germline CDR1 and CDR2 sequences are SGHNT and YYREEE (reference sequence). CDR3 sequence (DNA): TGTGCCAGCAGCTTCTCCCCCCGGGGAGCTAATGAAAAACTGTTTTTT. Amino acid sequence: CASSFSPRGANEKLFF.

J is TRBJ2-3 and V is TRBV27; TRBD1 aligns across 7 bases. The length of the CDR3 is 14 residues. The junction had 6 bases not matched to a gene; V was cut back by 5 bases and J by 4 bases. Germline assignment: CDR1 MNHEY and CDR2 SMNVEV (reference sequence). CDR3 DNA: TGTGCCAGCAGTGTGGGACAGAACCCAGATACGCAGTATTTT. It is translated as CASSVGQNPDTQYF.

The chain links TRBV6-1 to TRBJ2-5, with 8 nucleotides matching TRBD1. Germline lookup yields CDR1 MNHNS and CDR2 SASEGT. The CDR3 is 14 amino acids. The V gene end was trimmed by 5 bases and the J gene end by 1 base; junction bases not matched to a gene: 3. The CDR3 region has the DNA TGTGCCAGCAGTAAGGACAGGGTCCAAGAGACCCAGTACTTC. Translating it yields CASSKDRVQETQYF.

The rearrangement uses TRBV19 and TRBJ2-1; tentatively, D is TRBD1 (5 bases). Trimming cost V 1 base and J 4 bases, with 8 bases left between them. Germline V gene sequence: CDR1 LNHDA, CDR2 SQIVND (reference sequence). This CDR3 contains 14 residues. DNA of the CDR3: TGTGCCAGTAGTATAGTCAGGGATTACAATGAGCAGTTCTTC. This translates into CASSIVRDYNEQFF.

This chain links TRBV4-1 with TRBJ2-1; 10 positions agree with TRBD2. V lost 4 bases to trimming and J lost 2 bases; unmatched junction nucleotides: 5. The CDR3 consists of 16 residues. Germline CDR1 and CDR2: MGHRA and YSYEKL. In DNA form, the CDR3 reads TGCGCCAGCAGCCGAACAGCGGGAGGGACCTACAATGAGCAGTTCTTC. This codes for CASSRTAGGTYNEQFF.

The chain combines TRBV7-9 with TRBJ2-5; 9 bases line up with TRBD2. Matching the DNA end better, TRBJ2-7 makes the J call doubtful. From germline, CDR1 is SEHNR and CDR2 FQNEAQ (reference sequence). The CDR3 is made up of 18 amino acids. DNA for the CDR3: TGTGCCAGCAGCTGCGACAGGGAGGGACTAGCCGAAGCCTACGAGCAGTACTTC. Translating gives CASSCDREGLAEAYEQYF.

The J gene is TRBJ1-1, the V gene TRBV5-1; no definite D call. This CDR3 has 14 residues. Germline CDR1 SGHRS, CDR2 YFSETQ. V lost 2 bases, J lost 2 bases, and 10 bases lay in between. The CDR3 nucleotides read TGCGCCAGCAGCTTTACAGCGTCCAACACTGAAGCTTTCTTT. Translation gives CASSFTASNTEAFF.

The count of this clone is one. CDR3 coding DNA: TGTGCCACGGTCCCCAATCAGCCCCAGCATTTT. Its protein is CATVPNQPQHF. The chain joins TRBV28 to TRBJ1-5; D is undetermined. Germline V lookup: CDR1 MDHEN, CDR2 SYDVKM. The CDR3 consists of 11 residues. V lost 10 bases and J 3 bases, leaving 7 bases between the germline ends.

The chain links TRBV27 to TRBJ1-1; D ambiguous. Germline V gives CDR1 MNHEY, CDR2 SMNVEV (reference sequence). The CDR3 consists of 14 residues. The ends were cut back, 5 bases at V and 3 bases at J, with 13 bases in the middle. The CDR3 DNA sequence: TGTGCCAGCAGTCCGGATGGGCGGTACACTGAAGCTTTCTTT. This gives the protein CASSPDGRYTEAFF.

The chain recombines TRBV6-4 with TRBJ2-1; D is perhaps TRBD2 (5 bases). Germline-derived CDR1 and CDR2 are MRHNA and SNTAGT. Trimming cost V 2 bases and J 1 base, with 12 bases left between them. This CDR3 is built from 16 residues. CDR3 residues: CASSDREGVSYNEQFF. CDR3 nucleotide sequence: TGTGCCAGCAGTGACCGTGAGGGTGTTTCCTACAATGAGCAGTTCTTC.

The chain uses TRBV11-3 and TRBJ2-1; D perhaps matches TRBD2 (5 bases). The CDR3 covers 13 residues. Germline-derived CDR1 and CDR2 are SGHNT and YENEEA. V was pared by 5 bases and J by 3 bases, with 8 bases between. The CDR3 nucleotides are TGTGCCAGCAGCGGTGGAGGCTACAATGAGCAGTTCTTC. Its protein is CASSGGGYNEQFF. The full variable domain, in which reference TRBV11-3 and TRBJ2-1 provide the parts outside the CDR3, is EAGVVQSPRYKIIEKKQPVAFWCNPISGHNTLYWYLQNLGQGPELLIRYENEEAVDDSQLPKDRFSAERLKGVDSTLKIQPAELGDSAVYLCASSGGGYNEQFFGPGTRLTVL.

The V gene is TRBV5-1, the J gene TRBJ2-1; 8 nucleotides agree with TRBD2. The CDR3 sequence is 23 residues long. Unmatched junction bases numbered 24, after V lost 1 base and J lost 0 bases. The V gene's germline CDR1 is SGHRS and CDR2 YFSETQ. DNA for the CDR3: TGCGCCAGCAGCTTGCCCCCCCGGGTAGGTCTGACTAGCGAAAAGAGCTCCTACAATGAGCAGTTCTTC. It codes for CASSLPPRVGLTSEKSSYNEQFF. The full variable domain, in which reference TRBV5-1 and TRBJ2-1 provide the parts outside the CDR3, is KAGVTQTPRYLIKTRGQQVTLSCSPISGHRSVSWYQQTPGQGLQFLFEYFSETQRNKGNFPGRFSGRQFSNSRSEMNVSTLELGDSALYLCASSLPPRVGLTSEKSSYNEQFFGPGTRLTVL.